A selection of T cell receptor beta chains follows, all from one sample in a study of identical twins. In TCRdb, the 5' RACE reads were re-called with MiXCR into one record per CDR3 protein. The table has 200,000 to 250,000 distinct CDR3 sequences, 7.5% seen once. Separately, the same data were catalogued under a study of yellow fever vaccine responses in identical twins.

Sequencing was carried out using memory (CD45RO+) T cells sorted from blood. Receptors were obtained from a woman aged 18-30 years in good health. Each CDR3 is given with its conserved first and last residue. The D gene is left open where the match is weak. Clone size, where shown, is once, few, many, or a class for clones that have expanded.

TRBV4-3	TRBJ1-6	.	few	TGCGCCAGCAGCCAAGATGGCTCCTATAATTCACCCCTCCACTTT	CASSQDGSYNSPLHF
TRBV28	TRBJ1-5	.	many	TGTGCCAGCAGTTTCCGACGGACAGATTTTAGCAATCAGCCCCAGCATTTT	CASSFRRTDFSNQPQHF
TRBV2	TRBJ2-7	.	many	TGTGCCAGCAGTGAAGAGAAAACCCTAACCTACGAGCAGTACTTC	CASSEEKTLTYEQYF
TRBV4-3	TRBJ2-3	.	.	TGCGCCAGCAGCCAGGGCGTTGGAGAGGGAGCGAGAGATACGCAGTATTTT	CASSQGVGEGARDTQYF
TRBV2	TRBJ2-2	.	few	TGTGCCAGCAGTGGAATGGTGGGAGGCACCGGGGAGCTGTTTTTT	CASSGMVGGTGELFF
TRBV7-2	TRBJ2-1	TRBD1	many	TGTGCCAGCAGCTTAGTTGGGACAGGGATCAATGAGCAGTTCTTC	CASSLVGTGINEQFF
TRBV20-1	TRBJ2-5	TRBD2	few	TGCAGTGCTAGAGATCATAAGCGGGGGGGGGCAGAGACCCAGTACTTC	CSARDHKRGGAETQYF
TRBV7-6	TRBJ2-7	.	.	TGTGCCAGCAGCTTTGGTGGGAAGTTAAGGACCCACTCCTACGAGCAGTACTTC	CASSFGGKLRTHSYEQYF
TRBV7-2	TRBJ2-5	.	.	TGTGCCAGCAGCTCCGGGGGCAACCGAGAGACCCAGTACTTC	CASSSGGNRETQYF
TRBV7-8	TRBJ2-4	TRBD2	.	TGTGCCAGCAGCTCTGACCCGACTAGCCAAACCAAAAACATTCAGTACTTC	CASSSDPTSQTKNIQYF
TRBV5-1	TRBJ2-3	TRBD2	few	TGCGCCAGCAGCCAGGGACTAGCGGCCCGGTCGCAGTATTTT	CASSQGLAARSQYF
TRBV7-9	TRBJ2-7	.	few	TGTGCCAGCACCTTAACCGGGACATCTGATTACGAGCAGTACTTC	CASTLTGTSDYEQYF
TRBV20-1	TRBJ1-3	.	.	TGCAGTGCTAGAGATCAAGACTCTGGAAACACCATATATTTT	CSARDQDSGNTIYF
TRBV7-2	TRBJ2-1	.	many	TGTGCCAGCAGCGCCAGCTACAATGAGCAGTTCTTC	CASSASYNEQFF
TRBV12-3/TRBV12-4	TRBJ1-5	TRBD1	many	TGTGCCAGTCAGGGGGAGAGCAATCAGCCCCAGCATTTT	CASQGESNQPQHF
TRBV20-1	TRBJ2-3	TRBD2	.	TGCAGTGCTAGGGGCGGGGGGGCCCCAGATACGCAGTATTTT	CSARGGGAPDTQYF
TRBV5-1	TRBJ1-5	.	.	TGCGCCAGCAGCTCCGAATCCGGGTCGGGGCCCCAGCATTTT	CASSSESGSGPQHF
TRBV7-2	TRBJ2-5	.	.	TGTGCCAGCAGCTTAATTGGGCAGGGAGGGACCCAGTACTTC	CASSLIGQGGTQYF
TRBV6-6	TRBJ2-7	TRBD2	many	TGTGCCAGCAGGAAGGCTAGCGGGGGGCCCGAGCAGTACTTC	CASRKASGGPEQYF
TRBV10-1	TRBJ2-1	TRBD2	.	TGCGCCAGCGGCGCGGGAGGATCCTACAATGAGCAGTTCTTC	CASGAGGSYNEQFF
TRBV3-1	TRBJ1-5	TRBD1	few	TGTGCCAGCAGCCAAGAACAGGGGGCGAATCAGCCCCAGCATTTT	CASSQEQGANQPQHF
TRBV3-1	TRBJ2-1	TRBD2	many	TGTGCCAGCAGCCAAGAATTCGGACGGGGGGGAGACAATGAGCAGTTCTTC	CASSQEFGRGGDNEQFF
TRBV7-9	TRBJ2-7	TRBD1	few	TGTGCCAGCAGCCCGGACAGGGTCCCCTACGAGCAGTACTTC	CASSPDRVPYEQYF
TRBV3-1	TRBJ2-5	TRBD2	.	TGTGCCAGCAGCCACCTTAGCGGGGGCGCTGAGACCCAGTACTTC	CASSHLSGGAETQYF
TRBV10-3	TRBJ1-1	TRBD1	few	TGTGCCATCCAGCCAGACAGGGGGTGGACTGAAGCTTTCTTT	CAIQPDRGWTEAFF
TRBV2	TRBJ1-1	.	.	TGTGCCAGCAGTGAACAAAGGGGAGCTTTCTTT	CASSEQRGAFF
TRBV12-3/TRBV12-4	TRBJ1-3	.	many	TGTGCCAGCAGTGCGGGGATGAGCTCTGGAAACACCATATATTTT	CASSAGMSSGNTIYF
TRBV30	TRBJ1-1	.	once	TGTGCCTGGAGTGTATTCAGGGGCACTGAAGCTTTCTTT	CAWSVFRGTEAFF
TRBV10-3	TRBJ1-5	TRBD1	many	TGTGCCATATCACAGGACAGGAACAATCAGCCCCAGCATTTT	CAISQDRNNQPQHF
TRBV2	TRBJ2-2	TRBD2	.	TGTGCCAGCATAGCGGGGGGACCGAACACCGGGGAGCTGTTTTTT	CASIAGGPNTGELFF
TRBV12-3/TRBV12-4	TRBJ2-2	.	many	TGTGCCAGCATCCAGGGTTTAACCGGGGAGCTGTTTTTT	CASIQGLTGELFF
TRBV7-9	TRBJ2-7	.	few	TGTGCCAGCAGCCATGGCGGGATCTCCTACGAGCAGTACTTC	CASSHGGISYEQYF
TRBV5-1	TRBJ1-3	.	few	TGCGCCAGCGGTCCAGGCTCTGGAAACACCATATATTTT	CASGPGSGNTIYF
TRBV12-3/TRBV12-4	TRBJ1-5	TRBD1	.	TGTGCCAGCAGAGGGACAGGTTATAGCAATCAGCCCCAGCATTTT	CASRGTGYSNQPQHF
TRBV20-1	TRBJ1-1	.	many	TGCAGTGCTAGAGTGCAGGGCTTTAGCACTGAAGCTTTCTTT	CSARVQGFSTEAFF
TRBV20-1	TRBJ2-7	.	few	TGCAGTGCTCGGAGGTCCGGCTACGAGCAGTACTTC	CSARRSGYEQYF
TRBV7-2	TRBJ2-2	.	few	TGTGCCAGCAGCTTAGTTGGCGGAGGATTGCTGTTTTTT	CASSLVGGGLLFF
TRBV7-9	TRBJ2-1	TRBD2	many	TGTGCCAGCAGCTTAGGAAGCGGGAGGGCCTACAATGAGCAGTTCTTC	CASSLGSGRAYNEQFF
TRBV29-1	TRBJ1-2	TRBD1	few	TGCAGCGTCGAGGGGTGGACAGGGAGGGATGGCTACATCTTC	CSVEGWTGRDGYIF
TRBV7-2	TRBJ2-5	TRBD2	.	TGTGCCAGCAGTTATGGACTAGCGCCTAGGGGGGAGACCCAGTACTTC	CASSYGLAPRGETQYF
TRBV20-1	TRBJ2-5	.	few	TGCAGTGCCAAGGCCGGAAGGGACCAGAGAGAGACCCAGTACTTC	CSAKAGRDQRETQYF
TRBV20-1	TRBJ1-1	TRBD1	.	TGCAGCATAACAGGGGTATTGGACACTGAAGCTTTCTTT	CSITGVLDTEAFF
TRBV28	TRBJ1-6	.	few	TGTGCCAGCACGTGGAGCTCCTATAATTCACCCCTCCACTTT	CASTWSSYNSPLHF
TRBV3-1	TRBJ1-2	TRBD1	.	TGTGCCAGCAGCTCAAGGGACAGGGCTTTTGGCTACACCTTC	CASSSRDRAFGYTF
TRBV10-3	TRBJ2-5	.	.	TGTGCCATACGGGACAACACCAACGGGGAGACCCAGTACTTC	CAIRDNTNGETQYF
TRBV20-1	TRBJ1-5	.	few	TGCAGTGCTAGAGAGGGAGGGATACCACCCAATCAGCCCCAGCATTTT	CSAREGGIPPNQPQHF
TRBV29-1	TRBJ1-1	.	.	TGCAGCGCCCAGGGACTGCCTCTGAACACTGAAGCTTTCTTT	CSAQGLPLNTEAFF
TRBV25-1	TRBJ2-3	TRBD2	many	TGTGCCAGCAGTGAATCGGGGCCGGGACTAGCGGGACTGACCCCTGGCACAGATACGCAGTATTTT	CASSESGPGLAGLTPGTDTQYF
TRBV4-2	TRBJ1-1	.	.	TGTGCCAGCAGCCCCCGGACGAACACTGAAGCTTTCTTT	CASSPRTNTEAFF